Sequencing of this T cell receptor (beta chain) was carried out in a study of shared clonotypes between healthy human individuals. Study-level findings and limits: A small donor pool kept down the genetic and exposure-history diversity that was represented.

Study donors comprised healthy, HIV-negative adults devoid of recent acute infection or vaccination. Measured with immunoSEQ multiplex PCR; TCRdb has only the in-frame clones, and not every one. The profile shows some 2,000,000 clones, approximately 96% of them singletons. As for this clone: The antigen remains undetermined.

From germline, CDR1 is MDHEN and CDR2 SYDVKM. The CDR3 loop spans 16 amino acids. Trimming at V came to 3 bases and at J to 0 bases, leaving 5 bases not matched to a gene. Specimen: naive CD4+ T cells sorted from blood. Noted subset: CD45RA+ positively selected. This chain connects TRBV28 to TRBJ2-1, with TRBD1 matching over 7 bases. This receptor was identified in a man aged 18 to 30 in good health. The DNA of the CDR3 is TGTGCCAGCAGTTTTTACAGGGGCACCTCCTACAATGAGCAGTTCTTC. Its translation: CASSFYRGTSYNEQFF.